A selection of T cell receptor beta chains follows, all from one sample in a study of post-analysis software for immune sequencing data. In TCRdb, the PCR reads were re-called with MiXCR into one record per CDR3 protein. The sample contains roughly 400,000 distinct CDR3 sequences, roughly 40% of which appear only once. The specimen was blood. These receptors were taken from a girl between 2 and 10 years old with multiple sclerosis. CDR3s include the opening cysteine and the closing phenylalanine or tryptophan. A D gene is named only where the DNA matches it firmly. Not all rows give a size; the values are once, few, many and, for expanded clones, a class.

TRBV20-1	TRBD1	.	CSARGTDTERQYF
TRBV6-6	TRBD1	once	CASSSGGPFTEAFF
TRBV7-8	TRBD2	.	CASSLRGAGRGEQFF
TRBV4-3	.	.	CASSQESGTTNEKLFF
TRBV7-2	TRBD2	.	CASSFSSQLAGINEQYF
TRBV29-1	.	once	CSVTGAGAGAFF
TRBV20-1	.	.	CSARGAGTRITDTQYF
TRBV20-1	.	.	CSARAAQDNNYGYTF
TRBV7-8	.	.	CASSSGWETQYF
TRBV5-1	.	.	CASSLGQGLGTDTQYF
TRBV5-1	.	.	CASSSRLFTSDNEQFF
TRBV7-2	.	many	CASSLYRDYGYTF
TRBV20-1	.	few	CSAWGHASWNEQFF
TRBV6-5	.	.	CASSLTSRSDTQYF
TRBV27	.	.	CASSSQPYEQYF
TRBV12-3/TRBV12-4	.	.	CASSFTAVSQPQHF
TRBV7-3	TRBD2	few	CASSLLARSSYEQYF
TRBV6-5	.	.	CASSYSVQPAWNEQFF
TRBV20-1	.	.	CSFYARGNEQFF
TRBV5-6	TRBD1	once	CASSVWTGANEKRFF
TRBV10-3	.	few	CAISEVWSTEAFF
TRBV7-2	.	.	CAGSSGDMGTDTQYF
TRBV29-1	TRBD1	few	CSGQTGRYGYTF
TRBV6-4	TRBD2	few	CASRPGGDYEQYF
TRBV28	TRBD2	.	CASSTTTGGRGNIQYF
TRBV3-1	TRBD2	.	CASSKLTSGSYNEQFF
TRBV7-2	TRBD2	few	CASSAGLVNTETQYF
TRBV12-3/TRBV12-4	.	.	CASRVGGEKLFF
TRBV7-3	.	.	CASSLNSFETQYF
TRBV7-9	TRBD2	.	CASSMTTSGTYEQYF
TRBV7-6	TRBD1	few	CASSLAYDRGYEQYF
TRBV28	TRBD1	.	CATCTGGGISYEQYF
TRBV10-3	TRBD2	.	CAISDWLAGVDEQFF
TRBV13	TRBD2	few	CASSYGSGRSYNEQFF
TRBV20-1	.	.	CSARPSYRESTDTQYF
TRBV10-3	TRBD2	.	CAIRTGLAGNEQFF
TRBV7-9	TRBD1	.	CASSARGLPNYNEQYF
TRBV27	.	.	CASSLRGIRRTGERFF
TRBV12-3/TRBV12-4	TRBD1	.	CASSPNRGARDTEAFF
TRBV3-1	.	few	CASSQLGSAVGTQYF
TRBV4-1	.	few	CASSQEGYEADTQYF
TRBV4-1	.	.	CASSPTGQAYNSPLHF
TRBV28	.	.	CASRGRPDSPLHF
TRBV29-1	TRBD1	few	CSGQGDYGYTF
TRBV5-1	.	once	CASSLRTDPGTQCF
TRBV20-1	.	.	CSARVTQGMNTEAFF
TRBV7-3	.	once	CASRSRGVNEQETQYF
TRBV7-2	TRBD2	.	CASSLVAGAANEQFF
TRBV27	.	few	CASSLSLRQVQPQHF
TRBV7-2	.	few	CASSFQHQPQHF
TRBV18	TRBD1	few	CASSPPVGRGLEKLFF